This T cell receptor (beta chain) stems from a study of CD8 T cells in ankylosing spondylitis. Study results and caveats: From matched ankylosing spondylitis synovial fluid, disease-linked clones were reportedly recovered at significantly enriched levels. Several of the motif variants were reported before in synovial fluid and blood from reactive arthritis.

This clonotype was seen many times. The antigen is unknown. V lost 5 bases to trimming and J lost 0 bases, with 9 bases between them. This CDR3 comprises 13 residues. In germline, CDR1 is SQVTM, CDR2 ANQGSEA. TCRdb reprocessed the 5' RACE reads with MiXCR, giving one entry per CDR3 protein. In the table there are a few hundred thousand distinct CDR3 sequences, approximately 24% of which are singletons. This receptor was obtained from a male donor with ankylosing spondylitis or in good health (not recorded which). Sequencing was carried out using blood, either unsorted or a sorted T cell fraction (not recorded which). The V gene is TRBV29-1, the J gene TRBJ2-3; D may correspond to TRBD1 or TRBD2 (5 bases each). The CDR3 region has the DNA TGCAGCGTTCTCGGGGCCAGCACAGATACGCAGTATTTT. The encoded protein is CSVLGASTDTQYF.